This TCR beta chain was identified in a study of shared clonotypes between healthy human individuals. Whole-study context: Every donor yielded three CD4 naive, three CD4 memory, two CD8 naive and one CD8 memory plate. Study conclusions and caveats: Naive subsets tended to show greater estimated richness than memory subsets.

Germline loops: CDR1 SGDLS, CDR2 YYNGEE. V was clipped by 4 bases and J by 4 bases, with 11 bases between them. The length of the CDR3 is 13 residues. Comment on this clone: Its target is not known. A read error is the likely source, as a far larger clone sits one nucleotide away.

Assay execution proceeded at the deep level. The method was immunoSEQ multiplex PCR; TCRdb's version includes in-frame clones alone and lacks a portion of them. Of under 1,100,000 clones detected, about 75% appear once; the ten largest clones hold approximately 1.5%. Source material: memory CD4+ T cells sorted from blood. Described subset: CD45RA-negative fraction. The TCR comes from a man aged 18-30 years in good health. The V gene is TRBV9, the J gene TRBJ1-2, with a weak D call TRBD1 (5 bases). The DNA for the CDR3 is TGTGCCAGCAGCCGGGACGGAAGCTATGGCTACACCTTC. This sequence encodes CASSRDGSYGYTF.